This T cell receptor beta chain was recorded in a study of shared clonotypes between healthy human individuals. Notes on the study in general: Naive CD4 clonotypes were shared across several donors at around 5%. Against clonotypes common to all four donors, non-shared ones had lower generation probabilities.

The CDR3 consists of 13 residues. Germline CDR1 reads SGHRS; CDR2 reads YFSETQ. Trimming stripped 1 base from V and 4 bases from J, with 8 bases between. This clone was seen once. Antigen: not known. This CDR3 is also generated by other DNA sequences in the sample. In the study's own analysis: ImmunoSEQ gave junction-only sequences without quality scores, so filtering differed. Some clones are missing from TCRdb's copy, which holds only in-frame ones; the method was immunoSEQ multiplex PCR. The V and J calls and clone size were taken over from that table, and D and trimming were inferred from the DNA. The table has roughly 1 million clones, approximately 68% seen once.

The sample consisted of memory CD4+ T cells sorted from blood. Subset meaning: CD45RA-negative fraction. The source of this sequence is a young man in good health. The V gene is TRBV5-1, the J gene TRBJ2-5; D call uncertain. The CDR3: CASSLSGGETQYF. The CDR3 nucleotides read TGCGCCAGCAGCTTGTCCGGTGGAGAGACCCAGTACTTC.